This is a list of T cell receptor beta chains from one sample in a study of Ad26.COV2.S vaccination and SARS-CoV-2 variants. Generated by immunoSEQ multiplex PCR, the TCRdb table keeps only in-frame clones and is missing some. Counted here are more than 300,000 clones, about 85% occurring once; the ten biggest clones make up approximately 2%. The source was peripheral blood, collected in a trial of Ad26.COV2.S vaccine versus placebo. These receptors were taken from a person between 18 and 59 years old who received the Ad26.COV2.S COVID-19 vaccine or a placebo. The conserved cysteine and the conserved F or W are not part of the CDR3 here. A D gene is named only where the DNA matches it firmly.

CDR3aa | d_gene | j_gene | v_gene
ASSLSTGGSDGYT | TRBD1 | TRBJ1-2 | TRBV5-1
ASSPRTGTYEQY | TRBD1 | TRBJ2-7 | TRBV3-1/TRBV3-2
ASSAPPNTEAF | - | TRBJ1-1 | TRBV19
ASSQSGGYNYGYT | - | TRBJ1-2 | TRBV4-1
ASSLATQGGVDGYT | TRBD1 | TRBJ1-2 | TRBV28
ASSWLNEQF | - | TRBJ2-1 | TRBV6-2/TRBV6-3
ASSSPGQGTKEAF | TRBD1 | TRBJ1-1 | TRBV5-4
ASSPHEGRRGYSNQPQH | - | TRBJ1-5 | TRBV5-1
ASSLGRQGSHEQY | TRBD1 | TRBJ2-7 | TRBV7-9
ASSVVPEFLSTEAF | - | TRBJ1-1 | TRBV2
ASRTLGGKETQY | - | TRBJ2-5 | TRBV5-1
ATSKGTGSFNQPQH | TRBD1 | TRBJ1-5 | TRBV15
ASRPRGGELF | - | TRBJ2-2 | TRBV3-1/TRBV3-2
ASSSTGNYGYT | TRBD1 | TRBJ1-2 | TRBV28
ASSLGPGPTGELF | - | TRBJ2-2 | TRBV5-6